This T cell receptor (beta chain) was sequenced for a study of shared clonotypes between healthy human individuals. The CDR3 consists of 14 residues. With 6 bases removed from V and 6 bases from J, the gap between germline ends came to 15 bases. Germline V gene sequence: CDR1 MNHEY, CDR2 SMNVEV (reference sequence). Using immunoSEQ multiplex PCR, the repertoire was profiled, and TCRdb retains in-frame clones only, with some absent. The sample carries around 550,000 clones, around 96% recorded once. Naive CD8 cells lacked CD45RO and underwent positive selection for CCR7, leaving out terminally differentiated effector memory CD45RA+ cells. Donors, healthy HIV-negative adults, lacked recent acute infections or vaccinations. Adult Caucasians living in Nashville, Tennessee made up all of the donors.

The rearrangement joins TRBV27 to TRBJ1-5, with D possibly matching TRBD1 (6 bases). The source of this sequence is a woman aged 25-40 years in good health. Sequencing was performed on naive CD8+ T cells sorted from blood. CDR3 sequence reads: CASRTTGSAQPQHF. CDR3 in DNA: TGTGCCAGCAGAACTACAGGGTCAGCTCAGCCCCAGCATTTT.